This T cell receptor beta chain was found in a study of T cells in Graves' hyperthyroidism and ophthalmopathy. On the study more broadly: Peripheral blood samples were taken at initial diagnosis, prior to any treatment.

Germline V lookup: CDR1 PRHDT, CDR2 FYEKMQ (reference sequence). The CDR3 is 17 amino acids. V lost 5 bases and J lost 0, with 19 bases in between. RNA transcripts served as the template for amplifying TCR beta CDR3 regions. HTBI primers were used for first-round RT-PCR of the TCR CDR3. TCRdb redid the calling of the multiplex PCR reads with MiXCR, one entry per CDR3 protein. The table shows about 570,000 distinct CDR3 sequences, with around 15% occurring only once. The sample taken for sequencing was blood. This chain connects TRBV13 to TRBJ2-5, with TRBD2 as a possible D gene (6 bases). The TCR was taken from a middle-aged woman with Graves' hyperthyroidism. The CDR3 DNA is TGTGCCAGCAGCCCCGGCGGGGCAGAGGGGCACCAAGAGACCCAGTACTTC. Encoded protein: CASSPGGAEGHQETQYF.